The following is a TCR beta chain sequence with its context. Its antigen is unknown. Clones were read by immunoSEQ multiplex PCR, and TCRdb kept only the in-frame ones, dropping some. The sample lists about 94,000 clones; 70% to 90% were seen once. This CDR3 spans 13 amino acids. J gave up 5 bases and V 8 bases, and 4 bases lay outside the gene matches. The V gene's germline CDR1 is SNHLY and CDR2 FYNNEI. The data belong to a study of T cell responses to AZD1222 COVID-19 vaccine. Study outcomes and limitations: Donors were chiefly white British, with a greater number of females, and clonal diversity was perhaps underestimated. Reportedly, nearly half of unique spike TCRs recognized epitopes outside B.1.351/B.1.1.7 mutations. The CD4 TCRs associated with vaccination extended across spike and predominated at 160-218 and 743-854. Just a handful of people given AZD1222 tested seropositive at baseline.

The V gene is TRBV2, the J gene TRBJ2-7, with 12 nucleotides matching TRBD2. The TCR originated in an adult in good health. Sequencing was performed on peripheral blood, taken on day 0 of AZD1222 vaccination. The CDR3: CASGLAGFHEQYF. The CDR3 nucleotides read TGTGCCAGCGGACTAGCGGGGTTTCACGAGCAGTACTTC.